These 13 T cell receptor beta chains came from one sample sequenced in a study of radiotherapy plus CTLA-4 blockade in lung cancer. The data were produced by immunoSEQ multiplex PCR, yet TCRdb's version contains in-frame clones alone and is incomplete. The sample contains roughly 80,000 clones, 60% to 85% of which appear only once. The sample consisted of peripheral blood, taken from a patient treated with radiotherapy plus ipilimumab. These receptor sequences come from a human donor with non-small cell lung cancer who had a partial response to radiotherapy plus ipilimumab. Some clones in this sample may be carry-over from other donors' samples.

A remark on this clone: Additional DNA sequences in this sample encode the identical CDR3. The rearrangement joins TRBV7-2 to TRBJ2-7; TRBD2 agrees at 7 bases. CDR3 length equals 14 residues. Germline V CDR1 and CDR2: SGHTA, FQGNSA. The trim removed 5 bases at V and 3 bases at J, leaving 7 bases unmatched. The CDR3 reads CASSRSLAVYEQYF. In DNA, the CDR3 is TGTGCCAGCAGCCGGTCCCTAGCGGTCTACGAGCAGTACTTC.

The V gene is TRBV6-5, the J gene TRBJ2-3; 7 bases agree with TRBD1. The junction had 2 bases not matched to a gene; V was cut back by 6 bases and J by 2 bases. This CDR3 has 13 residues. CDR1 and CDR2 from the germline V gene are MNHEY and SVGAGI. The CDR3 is CASRGTDTDTQYF. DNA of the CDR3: TGTGCCAGCAGGGGGACAGACACAGATACGCAGTATTTT.

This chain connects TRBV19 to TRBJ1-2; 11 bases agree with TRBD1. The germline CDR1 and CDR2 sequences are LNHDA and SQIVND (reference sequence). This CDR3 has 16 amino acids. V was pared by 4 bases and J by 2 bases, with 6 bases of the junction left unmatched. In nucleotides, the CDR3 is TGTGCCAGTAGTAGCCCTGGACAGGGGGCGAACTATGGCTACACCTTC. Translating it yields CASSSPGQGANYGYTF. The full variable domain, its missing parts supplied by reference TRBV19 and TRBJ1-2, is DGGITQSPKYLFRKEGQNVTLSCEQNLNHDAMYWYRQDPGQGLRLIYYSQIVNDFQKGDIAEGYSVSREKKESFPLTVTSAQKNPTAFYLCASSSPGQGANYGYTFGSGTRLTVV.

The CDR3 DNA reads TGTGCCAGCAGCATAACCGACAGCCCCGGTTCACCCCTCCACTTT. Its protein product is CASSITDSPGSPLHF. This chain links TRBV9 with TRBJ1-6; maybe TRBD1 (5 bases). The CDR3 is made up of 15 amino acids. From germline, CDR1 is SGDLS and CDR2 YYNGEE. V dropped 4 bases and J dropped 9 bases, with 17 bases sitting between them.

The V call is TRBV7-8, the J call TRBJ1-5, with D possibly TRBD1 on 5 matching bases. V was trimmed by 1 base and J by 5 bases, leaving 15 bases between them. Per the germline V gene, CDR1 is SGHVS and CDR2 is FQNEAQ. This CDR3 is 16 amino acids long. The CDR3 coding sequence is TGTGCCAGCAGCTTAGTTCAGGGAAAAGGGGATCAGCCCCAGCATTTT. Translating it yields CASSLVQGKGDQPQHF.

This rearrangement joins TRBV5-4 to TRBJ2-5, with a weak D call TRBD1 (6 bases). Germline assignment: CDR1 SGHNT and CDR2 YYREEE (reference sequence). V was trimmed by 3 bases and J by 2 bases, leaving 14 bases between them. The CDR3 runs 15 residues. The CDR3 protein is CASSSFITGQETQYF. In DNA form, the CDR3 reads TGTGCCAGCAGCTCGTTCATAACAGGGCAAGAGACCCAGTACTTC. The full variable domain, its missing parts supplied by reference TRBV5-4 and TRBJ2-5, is ETGVTQSPTHLIKTRGQQVTLRCSSQSGHNTVSWYQQALGQGPQFIFQYYREEENGRGNFPPRFSGLQFPNYSSELNVNALELDDSALYLCASSSFITGQETQYFGPGTRLLVL.

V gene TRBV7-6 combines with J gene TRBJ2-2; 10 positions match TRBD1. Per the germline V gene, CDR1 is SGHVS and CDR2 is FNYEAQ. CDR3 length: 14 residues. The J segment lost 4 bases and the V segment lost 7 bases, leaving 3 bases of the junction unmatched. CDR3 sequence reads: CASTGTGVTGELFF. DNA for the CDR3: TGTGCCAGCACCGGGACAGGGGTCACCGGGGAGCTGTTTTTT. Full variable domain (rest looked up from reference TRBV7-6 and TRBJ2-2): GAGVSQSPRYKVTKRGQDVALRCDPISGHVSLYWYRQALGQGPEFLTYFNYEAQQDKSGLPNDRFSAERPEGSISTLTIQRTEQRDSAMYRCASTGTGVTGELFFGEGSRLTVL.

CDR3 DNA: TGTGCCAGTTCCCCTGTGAGGGCCAAAAACATTCAGTACTTC. It encodes CASSPVRAKNIQYF. The gene calls are TRBV19 and TRBJ2-4, with D uncertain. The germline CDR1 and CDR2 sequences are LNHDA and SQIVND (reference sequence). V lost 8 bases, J lost 1 base, and 12 bases lay in between. This CDR3 is built from 14 residues.

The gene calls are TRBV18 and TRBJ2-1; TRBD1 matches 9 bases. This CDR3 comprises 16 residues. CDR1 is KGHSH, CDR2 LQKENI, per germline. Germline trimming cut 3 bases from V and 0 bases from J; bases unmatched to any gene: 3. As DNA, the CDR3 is TGTGCCAGCTCACCTCTGGGACAGGGCTCCTACAATGAGCAGTTCTTC. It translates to CASSPLGQGSYNEQFF.

CDR3 DNA: TGTGCCAGCACCACACAGGGGGGACAGGGATTTTCTGGCTACACCTTC. The encoded protein is CASTTQGGQGFSGYTF. This chain joins TRBV7-9 and TRBJ1-2, with TRBD1 matching over 9 bases. The V and J ends lost 7 bases and 7 bases, in that order; junction bases with no gene match: 16. The germline gives CDR1 SEHNR, CDR2 FQNEAQ (reference sequence). This CDR3 comprises 16 residues.

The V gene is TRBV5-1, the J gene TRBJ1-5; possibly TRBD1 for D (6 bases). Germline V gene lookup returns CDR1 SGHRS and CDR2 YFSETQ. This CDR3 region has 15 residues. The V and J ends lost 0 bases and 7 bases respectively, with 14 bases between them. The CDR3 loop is CASSLGTGNGQPQHF. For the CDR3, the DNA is TGCGCCAGCAGCTTGGGAACAGGGAACGGGCAGCCCCAGCATTTT.

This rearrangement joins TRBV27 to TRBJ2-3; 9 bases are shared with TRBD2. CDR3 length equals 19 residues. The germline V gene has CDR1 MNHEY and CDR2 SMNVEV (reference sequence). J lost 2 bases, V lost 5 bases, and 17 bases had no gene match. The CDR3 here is CASSRNLAGLPYYTDTQYF. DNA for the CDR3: TGTGCCAGCAGTCGTAATCTAGCGGGACTTCCCTACTACACAGATACGCAGTATTTT.

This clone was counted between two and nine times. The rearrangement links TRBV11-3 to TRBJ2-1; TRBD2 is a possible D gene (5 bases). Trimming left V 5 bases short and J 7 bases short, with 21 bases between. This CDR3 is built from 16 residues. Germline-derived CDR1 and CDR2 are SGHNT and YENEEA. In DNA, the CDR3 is TGTGCCAGCAGCACCCCAAAGGTGACTACCCGAAATGAGCAGTTCTTC. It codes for CASSTPKVTTRNEQFF.